This T cell receptor beta chain was sequenced during a study of blood T cell repertoires in COVID-19. Overall study: Sites across the United States, Italy and Spain contributed samples from acute and convalescent COVID-19.

The repertoire was sequenced with immunoSEQ multiplex PCR; TCRdb's copy has only in-frame clones and lacks some. Altogether under 100,000 clones are present, roughly 78% being singletons, with the ten largest covering approximately 40%. CDR1 SGHNT and CDR2 YENEEA come from the germline V gene. There are 16 residues in the CDR3. V lost 1 base, J lost 2 bases, and 11 bases lay in between. The sequence was obtained from a man aged 60 to 69 with COVID-19, enrolled during active disease. The sample consisted of peripheral blood. The chain is built from TRBV11-3 and TRBJ2-2, with a tentative D call TRBD2 (5 bases). Here the CDR3 DNA reads TGTGCCAGCAGCTTAGTCCCCAGCGGAAACACCGGGGAGCTGTTTTTT. The encoded protein is CASSLVPSGNTGELFF.